Shown below are 20 T cell receptor beta chains from a single sample sequenced in a study of blood T cell repertoires in COVID-19. The protocol was immunoSEQ multiplex PCR, while the TCRdb copy is restricted to in-frame clones and leaves out a portion. The sample has approximately 100,000 clones, about 91% seen once. The specimen was peripheral blood. The receptors stem from a human donor in a cohort sampled during active COVID-19.

The gene calls are TRBV5-1 and TRBJ2-1; D is unresolved. Germline V gene lookup returns CDR1 SGHRS and CDR2 YFSETQ. V lost 0 bases and J 0 bases, leaving 7 bases between the germline ends. CDR3 length equals 15 residues. The CDR3 is CASSLEPSSYNEQFF. Here the CDR3 DNA reads TGCGCCAGCAGCTTGGAACCCAGCTCCTACAATGAGCAGTTCTTC.

The rearrangement uses TRBV4-3 and TRBJ2-2, with D unclear. Germline loops: CDR1 LGHNA, CDR2 YSLEER. V was shortened by 0 bases and J by 8 bases, with 10 bases between the two germline ends. The length of the CDR3 is 14 residues. CDR3 sequence: CASSQENLGGELFF. The CDR3 DNA follows: TGCGCCAGCAGCCAAGAGAATCTCGGGGGGGAGCTGTTTTTT.

This clone was seen at least ten times. This rearrangement joins TRBV7-8 to TRBJ1-1; 10 bases line up with TRBD1. Germline assignment: CDR1 SGHVS and CDR2 FQNEAQ. The length of the CDR3 is 16 residues. Trimming took 2 bases from V and 5 from J; bases not matched to a gene: 8. CDR3 sequence reads: CASSLPKGQGETEAFF. CDR3 nucleotides: TGTGCCAGCAGCTTACCCAAAGGACAGGGGGAGACTGAAGCTTTCTTT. Drawing the rest from reference TRBV7-8 and TRBJ1-1, the complete variable domain is GAGVSQSPRYKVAKRGQDVALRCDPISGHVSLFWYQQALGQGPEFLTYFQNEAQLDKSGLPSDRFFAERPEGSVSTLKIQRTQQEDSAVYLCASSLPKGQGETEAFFGQGTRLTVV.

The J gene is TRBJ2-3, the V gene TRBV4-1; perhaps TRBD2 as D (6 bases). With 1 base removed from V and 2 bases from J, the gap between germline ends came to 13 bases. This CDR3 is built from 16 residues. Germline V CDR1 and CDR2: MGHRA, YSYEKL. CDR3 sequence (DNA): TGCGCCAGCAGCCAAGGAATAACTAGCTCCACAGATACGCAGTATTTT. Translation: CASSQGITSSTDTQYF.

Only one count was recorded for this clone. This chain links TRBV5-4 with TRBJ1-2, with D uncertain. The CDR3 sequence is 13 residues long. Trimming pared 2 bases from V and 2 bases from J, leaving 7 bases between. Germline CDR1 reads SGHNT; CDR2 reads YYREEE (reference sequence). The CDR3 loop is CASSFGSNYGYTF. CDR3 in DNA: TGTGCCAGCAGCTTCGGGTCCAACTATGGCTACACCTTC. Combining the CDR3 with reference TRBV5-4 and TRBJ1-2 gives the whole variable domain ETGVTQSPTHLIKTRGQQVTLRCSSQSGHNTVSWYQQALGQGPQFIFQYYREEENGRGNFPPRFSGLQFPNYSSELNVNALELDDSALYLCASSFGSNYGYTFGSGTRLTVV.

This chain links TRBV9 with TRBJ1-2; TRBD1 aligns across 7 bases. Germline CDR1 and CDR2: SGDLS and YYNGEE. The V gene end was trimmed by 3 bases and the J gene end by 6 bases; junction bases not matched to a gene: 14. The CDR3 runs 16 residues. Here the CDR3 DNA reads TGTGCCAGCAGCGCATCTACTGCGACAGGGATGAATGGCTACACCTTC. Translation gives CASSASTATGMNGYTF.

The chain joins TRBV6-6 to TRBJ2-7, with 9 bases identical to TRBD1. Germline CDR1 MNHNY, CDR2 SVGAGI (reference sequence). This CDR3 comprises 15 residues. V shed 11 bases, J shed 3 bases, and the junction held 14 bases outside the gene matches. CDR3 protein: CAAQGNDRGDYEQYF. The CDR3 nucleotides are TGTGCCGCCCAGGGGAACGACAGGGGGGACTACGAGCAGTACTTC.

In its sample, this clone was seen once. V is TRBV5-6 and J is TRBJ2-1; D possibly corresponds to TRBD2 (6 bases). Germline CDR1 and CDR2: SGHDT and YYEEEE. Deletions cut 0 bases from V and 8 bases from J, with 12 bases between. The CDR3 totals 14 residues. The chain's CDR3 is CASSLVLASDEQFF. CDR3 nucleotide sequence: TGTGCCAGCAGCTTGGTTCTAGCTAGCGATGAGCAGTTCTTC.

V gene TRBV7-9 combines with J gene TRBJ2-3; 10 bases are shared with TRBD2. CDR3 size: 17 residues. Germline V gene lookup returns CDR1 SEHNR and CDR2 FQNEAQ (reference sequence). With V trimmed by 4 bases and J by 2 bases, 9 bases remained unmatched. The CDR3 nucleotides read TGTGCCAGCAGCTCAACGCTGACTAGCGGGCCCACAGATACGCAGTATTTT. Translation gives CASSSTLTSGPTDTQYF.

This clone was detected a few times. This chain links TRBV6-2 or TRBV6-3 with TRBJ2-3; TRBD2 aligns across 7 bases. The germline gives CDR1 MNHEY, CDR2 SVGEGT. Unmatched junction bases numbered 0, after V lost 0 bases and J lost 0 bases. This CDR3 contains 15 residues. In DNA form, the CDR3 reads TGTGCCAGCAGTTACTCTAGCGGGAGCACAGATACGCAGTATTTT. Residues: CASSYSSGSTDTQYF.

The rearrangement links TRBV14 to TRBJ2-7; 7 bases align to TRBD2. The CDR3 runs 16 residues. Germline trimming cut 0 bases from V and 4 bases from J; bases unmatched to any gene: 9. CDR1 is SGHDN, CDR2 FVKESK, per germline. CDR3 amino acids: CASSQEFVASGYEQYF. CDR3 nucleotides: TGTGCCAGCAGCCAAGAGTTTGTGGCTAGCGGTTACGAGCAGTACTTC.

The rearrangement joins TRBV19 to TRBJ1-5, with D possibly TRBD1 on 6 matching bases. The CDR3 contains 15 residues. Trimming cost V 6 bases and J 2 bases, with 14 bases left between them. CDR1 LNHDA and CDR2 SQIVND come from the germline V gene (reference sequence). The CDR3 is CASSYTGYGNQPQHF. The CDR3 region has the DNA TGTGCCAGTAGCTACACAGGGTACGGCAATCAGCCCCAGCATTTT.

Written as DNA, the CDR3 is TGTGCCAGCACCCCAGCGGGAGGGAGTTCGGGGGAGCTGTTTTTT. Translation: CASTPAGGSSGELFF. This chain uses TRBV27 with TRBJ2-2; 10 bases fit TRBD2. This CDR3 has 15 residues. Germline-derived CDR1 and CDR2 are MNHEY and SMNVEV (reference sequence). V gave up 7 bases and J gave up 8 bases; unmatched junction bases: 10.

This chain links TRBV7-9 with TRBJ2-7, with 7 bases that match TRBD1. V gave up 5 bases and J gave up 8 bases; unmatched junction bases: 6. This CDR3 has 12 residues. CDR1 SEHNR and CDR2 FQNEAQ come from the germline V gene (reference sequence). DNA for the CDR3: TGTGCCAGCAGCCAATCACAGGGGAAGCAGTACTTC. Protein: CASSQSQGKQYF.

This chain links TRBV5-1 with TRBJ2-1, with 8 bases matching TRBD2. Trimming at V came to 2 bases and at J to 8 bases, leaving 6 bases not matched to a gene. The CDR3 length is 14 residues. Germline-derived CDR1 and CDR2 are SGHRS and YFSETQ. The CDR3 loop reads CASSFGTRYDEQFF. CDR3 DNA: TGCGCCAGCAGCTTCGGGACTAGATATGATGAGCAGTTCTTC.

V and J are TRBV6-4 and TRBJ1-1; perhaps TRBD1 as D (5 bases). The germline V gene encodes CDR1 MRHNA and CDR2 SNTAGT. V shed 3 bases and J shed 1 base, with 6 bases lying between them. This CDR3 has 13 residues. DNA of the CDR3: TGTGCCAGCAGTGAAGGGGCGAACACTGAAGCTTTCTTT. Its translation: CASSEGANTEAFF.

The gene calls are TRBV2 and TRBJ2-7; 11 nucleotides agree with TRBD2. The length of the CDR3 is 17 residues. Per the germline V gene, CDR1 is SNHLY and CDR2 is FYNNEI. The trim removed 1 base at V and 4 bases at J, leaving 9 bases unmatched. The CDR3 coding sequence is TGTGCCAGCAGTGAAGTTAGCGGGGGGGCCTCATGGTACGAGCAGTACTTC. This gives the protein CASSEVSGGASWYEQYF.

This clone was found once. The genes are TRBV24-1 and TRBJ1-5; TRBD1 aligns across 7 bases. This CDR3 is 13 amino acids long. With 7 bases clipped from V and 4 bases from J, the junction kept 3 bases outside the gene matches. Germline-derived CDR1 and CDR2 are KGHDR and SFDVKD. In DNA, the CDR3 is TGTGCCACCAGCAGGGGGGCGAATCAGCCCCAGCATTTT. It specifies CATSRGANQPQHF.

The chain combines TRBV7-2 with TRBJ2-7; tentative D call: TRBD1 (5 bases). V lost 3 bases, J lost 6 bases, and 9 bases lay in between. CDR1 and CDR2 (germline): SGHTA, FQGNSA. The CDR3 has 12 residues. In nucleotides, the CDR3 is TGTGCCAGCAGCTTCGACAGTAGCGAGCAGTACTTC. Translation: CASSFDSSEQYF.

V is TRBV5-4 and J is TRBJ1-2; 8 bases align to TRBD1. This CDR3 region has 14 residues. CDR1 is SGHNT, CDR2 YYREEE, per germline (reference sequence). V lost 2 bases to trimming and J lost 8 bases; unmatched junction nucleotides: 8. CDR3 in DNA: TGTGCCAGCAGCTTCGGCAGGGGGCTCGAGGGCTACACCTTC. Amino acid sequence: CASSFGRGLEGYTF. Full variable domain (rest looked up from reference TRBV5-4 and TRBJ1-2): ETGVTQSPTHLIKTRGQQVTLRCSSQSGHNTVSWYQQALGQGPQFIFQYYREEENGRGNFPPRFSGLQFPNYSSELNVNALELDDSALYLCASSFGRGLEGYTFGSGTRLTVV.